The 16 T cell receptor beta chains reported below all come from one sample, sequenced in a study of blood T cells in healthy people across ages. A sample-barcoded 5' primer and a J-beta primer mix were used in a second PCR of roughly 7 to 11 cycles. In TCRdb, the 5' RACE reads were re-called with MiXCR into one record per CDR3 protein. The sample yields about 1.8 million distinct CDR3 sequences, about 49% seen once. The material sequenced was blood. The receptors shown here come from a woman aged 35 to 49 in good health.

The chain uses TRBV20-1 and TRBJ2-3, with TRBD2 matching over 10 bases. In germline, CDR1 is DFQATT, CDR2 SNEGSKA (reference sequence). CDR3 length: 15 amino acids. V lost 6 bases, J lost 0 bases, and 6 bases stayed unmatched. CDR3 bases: TGCAGTGCCCTTGGACTAGCGGATAGCACAGATACGCAGTATTTT. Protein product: CSALGLADSTDTQYF.

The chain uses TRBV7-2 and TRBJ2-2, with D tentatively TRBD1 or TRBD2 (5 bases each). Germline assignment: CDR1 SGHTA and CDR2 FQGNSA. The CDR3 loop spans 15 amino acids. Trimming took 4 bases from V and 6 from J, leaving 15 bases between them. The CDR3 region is CASSSGTIGPGELFF. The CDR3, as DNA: TGTGCCAGCAGCTCGGGGACGATAGGGCCCGGGGAGCTGTTTTTT.

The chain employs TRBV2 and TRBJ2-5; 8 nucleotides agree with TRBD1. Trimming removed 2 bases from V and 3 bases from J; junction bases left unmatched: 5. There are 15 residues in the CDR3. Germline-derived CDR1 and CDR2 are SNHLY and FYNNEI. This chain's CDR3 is CASSETRTGKETQYF. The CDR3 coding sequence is TGTGCCAGCAGTGAAACCAGGACAGGGAAAGAGACCCAGTACTTC.

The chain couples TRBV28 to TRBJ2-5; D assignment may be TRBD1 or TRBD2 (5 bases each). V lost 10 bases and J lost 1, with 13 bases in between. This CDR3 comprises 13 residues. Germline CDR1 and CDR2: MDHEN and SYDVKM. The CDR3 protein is CATAPGPQETQYF. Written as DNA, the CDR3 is TGTGCCACCGCCCCGGGGCCCCAAGAGACCCAGTACTTC.

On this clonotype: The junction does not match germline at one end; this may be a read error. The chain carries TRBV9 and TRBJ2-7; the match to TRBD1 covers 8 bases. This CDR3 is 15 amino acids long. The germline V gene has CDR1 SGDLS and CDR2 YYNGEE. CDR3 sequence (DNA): TGTGCCAACAGCGTAGAAGGACAGGGTGTACGGGAGCAGTACTTC. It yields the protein CANSVEGQGVREQYF.

The CDR3 DNA reads as TGTGCCAGCAGCCTCACGAGAGGGGCCAATAATAACTATGGCTACACCTTC. This codes for CASSLTRGANNNYGYTF. The J gene is TRBJ1-2, the V gene TRBV3-1; maybe TRBD1 (5 bases). Germline CDR1 is LGHDT and CDR2 is YNNKEL (reference sequence). The CDR3 is 17 residues long. The V and J ends lost 4 bases and 1 base respectively, with 19 bases between them.

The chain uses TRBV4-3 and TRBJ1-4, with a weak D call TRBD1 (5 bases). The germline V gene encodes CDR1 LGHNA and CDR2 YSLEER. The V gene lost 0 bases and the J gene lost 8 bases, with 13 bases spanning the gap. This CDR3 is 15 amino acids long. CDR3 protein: CASSQEGQGGEKLFF. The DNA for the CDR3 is TGCGCCAGCAGCCAAGAGGGCCAGGGAGGGGAAAAACTGTTTTTT.

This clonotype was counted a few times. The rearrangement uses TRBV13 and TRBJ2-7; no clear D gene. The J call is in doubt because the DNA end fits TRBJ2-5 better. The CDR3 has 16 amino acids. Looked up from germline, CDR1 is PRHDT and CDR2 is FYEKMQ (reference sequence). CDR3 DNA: TGTGCCAGCAGCTCCCAAATTCAGCAGGACCGCAAGACCCAGTACTTC. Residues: CASSSQIQQDRKTQYF.

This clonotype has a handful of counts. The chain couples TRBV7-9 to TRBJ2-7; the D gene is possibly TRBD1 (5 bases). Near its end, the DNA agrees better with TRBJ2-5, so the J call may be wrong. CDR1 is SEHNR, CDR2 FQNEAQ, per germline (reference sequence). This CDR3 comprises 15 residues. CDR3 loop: CASSFGPDKKETQYF. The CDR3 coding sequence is TGTGCCAGCAGCTTTGGCCCGGACAAGAAAGAGACCCAGTACTTC.

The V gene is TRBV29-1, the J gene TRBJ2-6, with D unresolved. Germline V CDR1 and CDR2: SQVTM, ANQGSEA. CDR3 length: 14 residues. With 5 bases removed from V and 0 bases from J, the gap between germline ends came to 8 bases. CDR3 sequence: CSVNGASGANVLTF. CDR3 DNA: TGCAGCGTTAACGGCGCCTCTGGGGCCAACGTCCTGACTTTC.

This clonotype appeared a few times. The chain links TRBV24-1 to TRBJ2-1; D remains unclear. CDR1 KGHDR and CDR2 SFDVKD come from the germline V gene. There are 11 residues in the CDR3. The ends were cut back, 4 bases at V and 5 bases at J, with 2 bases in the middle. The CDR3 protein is CATSDDNEQFF. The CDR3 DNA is TGTGCCACCAGTGACGACAATGAGCAGTTCTTC.

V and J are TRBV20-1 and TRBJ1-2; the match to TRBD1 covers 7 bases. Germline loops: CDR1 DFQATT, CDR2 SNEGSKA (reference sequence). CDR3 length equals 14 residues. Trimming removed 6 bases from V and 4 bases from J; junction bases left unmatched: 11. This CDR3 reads CSARDRATIYGYTF. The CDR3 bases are TGCAGTGCCCGAGACAGGGCCACAATCTATGGCTACACCTTC.

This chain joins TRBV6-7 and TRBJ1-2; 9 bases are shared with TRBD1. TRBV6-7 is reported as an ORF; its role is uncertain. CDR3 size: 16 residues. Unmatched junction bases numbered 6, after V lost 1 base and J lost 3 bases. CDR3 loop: CASSYWGRDRDYGYTF. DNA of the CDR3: TGTGCCAGCAGTTACTGGGGTAGGGACAGGGACTATGGCTACACCTTC.

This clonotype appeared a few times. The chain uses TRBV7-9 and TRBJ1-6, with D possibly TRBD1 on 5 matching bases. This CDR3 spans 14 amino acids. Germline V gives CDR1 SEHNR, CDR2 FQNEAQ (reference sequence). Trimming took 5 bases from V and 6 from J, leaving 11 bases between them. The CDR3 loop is CASSRDGGNSPLHF. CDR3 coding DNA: TGTGCCAGCAGCCGGGACGGGGGTAATTCACCCCTCCACTTT.

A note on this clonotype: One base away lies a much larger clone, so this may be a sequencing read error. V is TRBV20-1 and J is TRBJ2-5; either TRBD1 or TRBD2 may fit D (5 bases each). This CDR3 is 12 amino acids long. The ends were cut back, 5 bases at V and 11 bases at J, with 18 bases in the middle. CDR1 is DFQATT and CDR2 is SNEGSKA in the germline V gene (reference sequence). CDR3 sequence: CSAGDGLNEQYF. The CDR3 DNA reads TGCAGTGCTGGGGACGGGCTCAATGAGCAGTACTTC.

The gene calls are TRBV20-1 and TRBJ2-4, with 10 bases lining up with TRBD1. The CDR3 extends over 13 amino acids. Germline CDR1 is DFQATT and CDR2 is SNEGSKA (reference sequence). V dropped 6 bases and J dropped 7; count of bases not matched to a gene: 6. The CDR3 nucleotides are TGCAGTGCCGCGGGACAGGGGAAGAACATTCAGTACTTC. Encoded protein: CSAAGQGKNIQYF.